One and the same sample provided the 9 T cell receptor beta chains below, sequenced in a study of TIL therapy for anti-PD-1-resistant metastatic lung cancer (dated by TCRdb to the early 2020s). The immunoSEQ v3 hsTCRB kit was used to amplify TCR beta CDR3 regions from genomic DNA through bias-controlled multiplex PCR. What TCRdb holds here is the immuneACCESS table cut down to in-frame rearrangements. Part of the clones is not present; checked against another copy, under half of the missing clones reflect an unresolved V gene, and the others are unexplained. This sample lists tens of thousands of clones; approximately 83% were detected once. The ten largest clones represent around 5% of the sample. The time point label here, explained by the study, means: pre-treatment sample, taken before nivolumab and TIL therapy. The input for sequencing was blood, taken at baseline. The origin of the receptors is a person aged 25 to 79 with non-small cell lung cancer.

This chain joins TRBV5-6 and TRBJ1-3; the D gene is possibly TRBD1 (5 bases). V lost 4 bases and J 3 bases, leaving 17 bases between the germline ends. The CDR3 sequence is 16 residues long. Germline-derived CDR1 and CDR2 are SGHDT and YYEEEE. The CDR3 DNA reads as TGTGCCAGCAGCCTACAACCGGGGCGCCTTGGAAACACCATATATTTT. Translating it yields CASSLQPGRLGNTIYF.

CDR3 sequence reads: CATSRPLSTDTQYF. The CDR3 coding sequence is TGTGCCACCAGCAGACCATTAAGCACAGATACGCAGTATTTT. The V and J genes are TRBV15 and TRBJ2-3; D is unclear. Per the germline V gene, CDR1 is LNHNV and CDR2 is YYDKDF (reference sequence). Trimming stripped 2 bases from V and 0 bases from J, with 6 bases between. This CDR3 spans 14 amino acids.

CDR3: CARWGSPSPPSTDTQYF. CDR3 DNA sequence: TGTGCCAGGTGGGGGAGCCCGTCCCCGCCTAGCACAGATACGCAGTATTTT. J is TRBJ2-3 and V is TRBV27; TRBD1 or TRBD2 may be the D gene (5 bases each). The CDR3 totals 17 residues. V shed 9 bases and J shed 0 bases, with 22 bases lying between them. Germline V gene lookup returns CDR1 MNHEY and CDR2 SMNVEV (reference sequence).

Concerning this clone: A read error may account for a junction end that differs from germline. The chain combines TRBV20-1 with TRBJ2-7; D might be TRBD2 (6 bases). Germline V gene data show CDR1 as DFQATT and CDR2 as SNEGSKA (reference sequence). CDR3 length: 10 amino acids. The CDR3 nucleotides read TGCAGTGCTAGAAACGGGAGAAACCTCTTC. Protein product: CSARNGRNLF.

The CDR3 DNA sequence: TGTGCCAGCAGCTTACTCAGGGTCGAAAATTCACCCCTCCACTTT. It encodes CASSLLRVENSPLHF. This chain joins TRBV7-8 and TRBJ1-6, with D possibly TRBD1 on 5 matching bases. The germline V gene encodes CDR1 SGHVS and CDR2 FQNEAQ. V lost 2 bases and J lost 7, with 12 bases in between. This CDR3 contains 15 residues. Variable domain in full (rest from reference TRBV7-8 and TRBJ1-6): GAGVSQSPRYKVAKRGQDVALRCDPISGHVSLFWYQQALGQGPEFLTYFQNEAQLDKSGLPSDRFFAERPEGSVSTLKIQRTQQEDSAVYLCASSLLRVENSPLHFGNGTRLTVT.

This sequence joins TRBV30 and TRBJ2-3; TRBD1 matches 11 bases. The length of the CDR3 is 16 residues. Germline CDR1 reads GTSNPN; CDR2 reads SVGIG (reference sequence). Trimming removed 2 bases from V and 2 bases from J; junction bases left unmatched: 6. The CDR3 here is CAWSHGDRGFTDTQYF. CDR3 in DNA: TGTGCCTGGAGTCATGGGGACAGGGGGTTCACAGATACGCAGTATTTT.

This sequence joins TRBV10-3 and TRBJ1-1; maybe TRBD1 (5 bases). Germline values: CDR1 ENHRY, CDR2 SYGVKD. V was clipped by 6 bases and J by 0 bases, with 8 bases between them. The CDR3 contains 13 residues. This CDR3 reads CAISPQVNTEAFF. In DNA form, the CDR3 reads TGTGCCATCAGCCCACAGGTGAACACTGAAGCTTTCTTT.

V is TRBV19 and J is TRBJ1-1; the D gene is possibly TRBD1 (5 bases). The germline CDR1 and CDR2 sequences are LNHDA and SQIVND (reference sequence). Deletions cut 5 bases from V and 4 bases from J, with 17 bases between. The CDR3 has 15 residues. The CDR3 spells CASSPEIEGTTEAFF. In nucleotides, the CDR3 is TGTGCCAGTAGTCCCGAGATAGAGGGGACCACTGAAGCTTTCTTT.

V usage is TRBV3-1 (or the pseudogene TRBV3-2) and J usage is TRBJ2-2; D might be TRBD1 (6 bases). Deletions cut 2 bases from V and 2 bases from J, with 9 bases between. CDR1 is LGHDT, CDR2 YNNKEL, per germline (reference sequence). The CDR3 totals 15 residues. CDR3 amino acids: CASSQLDRNTGELFF. The CDR3 DNA is TGTGCCAGCAGCCAATTGGACAGAAACACCGGGGAGCTGTTTTTT.